The present entry profiles one TCR beta chain with its context. Antigen: not known. The TCRbeta library was prepared with unique molecular identifiers. TCRdb re-analysed the PCR reads in MiXCR, keeping a single row per CDR3 protein. The sample includes about 600,000 distinct CDR3 sequences, approximately 12% of them seen just once. This sample is part of a study of T-cell reconstitution after alpha-beta-depleted transplantation in children. From germline, CDR1 is SGHTS and CDR2 YDEGEE. The V end was cut by 0 bases, the J end by 10 bases, with 14 bases between. This CDR3 is built from 15 residues. General study results and limits: Fresh T-cell production supplied most of the T-cell counts and diversity seen one year after transplant. About two months after transplant, alpha-beta T cells reportedly came from several hundred expanded graft clones.

Sequenced material: PBMCs, mostly from graft donor cells, taken 360 days after TCRalphabeta/CD19-depleted stem cell transplant. The V and J genes are TRBV5-8 and TRBJ1-6; TRBD1 is a possible D gene (5 bases). The TCR sequence derives from a male patient younger than 18 who had a stem cell transplant for acute myeloid leukemia, so the T cells may come from the graft donor. Here the CDR3 reads CASSLEAGRWSPLHF. The CDR3 region has the DNA TGTGCCAGCAGCTTGGAGGCAGGGAGGTGGTCACCCCTCCACTTT.